This T cell receptor (beta chain) was sequenced during a study of blood T cell repertoires in COVID-19. Whole-study context: Acute and convalescent COVID-19 samples came from the United States, Italy and Spain.

Original processing methods: Amplification of reference gene primers was used by the study to estimate nucleated cell counts. Measured with immunoSEQ multiplex PCR; TCRdb has only the in-frame clones, and not every one. For V, J and clone size, that table is used; D and trimming come from the DNA. The sample yields 190,000 or so clones, 75% to 90% seen once. The CDR3 loop spans 15 amino acids. Trimming at V came to 5 bases and at J to 5 bases, leaving 10 bases not matched to a gene. Germline assignment: CDR1 LGHDT and CDR2 YNNKEL (reference sequence). Cohorts were determined from participant-reported clinical history.

The TCR comes from a man between 35 and 55 years old who had recovered from COVID-19. The chain is built from TRBV3-1 (or the pseudogene TRBV3-2) and TRBJ2-7, with TRBD2 matching over 9 bases. Sequencing was carried out using PBMCs or T cells enriched from blood (not recorded which). This CDR3 is CASSFKGSGSNEQYF. In DNA, the CDR3 is TGTGCCAGCAGCTTTAAAGGTAGCGGGAGCAACGAGCAGTACTTC.